The present entry profiles one T cell receptor beta chain with its context. Its antigen is not identified. At least 3 on the Clinical Activity Score was recorded for ophthalmopathy patients, who also had NOSPECS grade at least 4 and duration under 3 months. This record comes from a study of T cells in Graves' hyperthyroidism and ophthalmopathy. The CDR3 length is 20 residues. V gave up 4 bases and J gave up 0 bases; unmatched junction bases: 13. CDR1 and CDR2 (germline): MGHDK, SYGVNS. Amplified TCR beta CDR3 regions derived from RNA transcripts. In the first-round RT-PCR of the TCR CDR3, the HTBI primer set was used. TCRdb recomputed calls from the multiplex PCR reads with MiXCR, one row per CDR3 protein. The profile shows about half a million distinct CDR3 sequences, approximately 16% of them singletons. General study findings and limits: Within blood appeared most thyroid clonotypes that had expanded above 0.001. From stable hyperthyroidism, ophthalmopathy was separated by a 13 V-J model.

The sample consisted of blood. The chain joins TRBV25-1 to TRBJ2-1, with TRBD2 identical over 12 bases. The clonotype originates from a woman aged 25 to 45 with Graves' ophthalmopathy. CDR3 in DNA: TGTGCCAGCAGTGGCTCTAGGGGGACTAGCGGGTTTAGCTCCTACAATGAGCAGTTCTTC. It yields the protein CASSGSRGTSGFSSYNEQFF.